This T cell receptor beta chain was retrieved from a study of blood T cell repertoires in COVID-19. Germline V CDR1 and CDR2: MNHEY, SVGAGI. V gave up 6 bases and J gave up 5 bases, with 13 bases separating them. CDR3 length: 13 residues. Source study methods: Reference gene primer amplification gave nucleated cell count estimates. Profiling relied on immunoSEQ multiplex PCR, and the TCRdb table lists in-frame clones only, not all of them. V, J and clone size were drawn from that table, and D and trimming were deduced from the DNA. The data contain approximately 50,000 clones, around four fifths of them singletons.

This TCR came from a human donor in a cohort sampled during active COVID-19. The specimen was peripheral blood. This chain links TRBV6-5 with TRBJ1-1; D is undetermined. The CDR3 sequence is CASRQGGGTEAFF. The CDR3 coding sequence is TGTGCCAGCAGACAAGGTGGAGGGACTGAAGCTTTCTTT.